This T cell receptor (beta chain) was recovered during a study of regulatory T cells in long-lasting Graves disease. General study findings and limits: Persistent patients had a count of shared public clonotypes (approximately 3,000) that exceeded that of new patients (roughly 1,000). Compared with new cases, persistent Graves' patients showed reduced TCR diversity. Persistent cases favored TRBV28, TRBJ1-2 and TRBJ2-5.

Germline V CDR1 and CDR2: MDHEN, SYDVKM. The CDR3 contains 14 residues. Trimming took off 3 bases at V and 4 bases at J, with 13 bases between the two ends. Building of the TCR beta libraries involved iRepertoire HTBI primers and Arm-PCR of CDR3 regions. In TCRdb, the multiplex PCR reads were re-called with MiXCR into one record per CDR3 protein. The sample lists approximately 290,000 distinct CDR3 sequences, 22% occurring once. The time point here: persistent/refractory GD, antithyroid drugs over 5 years with positive TRAb. Preparation of the TCR library used RNA extracted from PBMCs. This clonotype occurred many times. Its antigen is not known.

The chain couples TRBV28 to TRBJ2-7; a possible D gene is TRBD2 (5 bases). The receptor was isolated from a female donor with Graves disease. This material consisted of peripheral blood mononuclear cells (PBMCs), taken when the disease was refractory, from a patient treated with antithyroid drugs. CDR3 amino acids: CASSLRVSQYEQYF. CDR3 nucleotide sequence: TGTGCCAGCAGTTTGAGGGTGTCTCAATACGAGCAGTACTTC.